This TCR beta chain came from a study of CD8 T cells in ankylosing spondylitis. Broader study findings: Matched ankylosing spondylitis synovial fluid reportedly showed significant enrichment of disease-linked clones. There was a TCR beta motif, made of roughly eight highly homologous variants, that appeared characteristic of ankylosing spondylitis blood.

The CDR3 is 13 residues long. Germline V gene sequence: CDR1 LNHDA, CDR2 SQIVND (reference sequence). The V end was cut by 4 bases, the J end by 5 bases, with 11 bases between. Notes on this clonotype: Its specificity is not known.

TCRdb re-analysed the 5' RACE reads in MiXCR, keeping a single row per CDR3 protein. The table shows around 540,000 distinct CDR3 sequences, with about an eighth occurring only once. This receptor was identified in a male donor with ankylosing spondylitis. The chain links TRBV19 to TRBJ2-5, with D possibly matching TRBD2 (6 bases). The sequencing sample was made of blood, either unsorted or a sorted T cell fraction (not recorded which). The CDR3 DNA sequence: TGTGCCAGTAGTACGACTAGTGCGGAGACCCAGTACTTC. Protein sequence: CASSTTSAETQYF.